This TCR beta chain was captured by sequencing in a study of response to subunit inactivated influenza vaccine. Study-level findings and limits: Only a handful of new T cells, the authors suggested, are recruited with each seasonal influenza vaccination.

Per the germline V gene, CDR1 is LGHDT and CDR2 is YNNKEL (reference sequence). V shed 0 bases and J shed 9 bases, with 18 bases lying between them. CDR3 length: 15 amino acids. This clonotype was counted many times. The antigen is not known. TCRdb re-derived calls from the RT-PCR reads in MiXCR, one entry per CDR3 protein. This table holds hundreds of thousands of distinct CDR3 sequences, 6.5% to 8% found once. This sample comprised PBMCs from blood, obtained around 25 months after vaccination. The gene calls are TRBV3-1 and TRBJ2-7; TRBD1 might be the D (6 bases). The receptor's source is a man between 50 and 69 years old who received an inactivated influenza vaccine. CDR3 protein: CASSQDLDSLSLQYF. CDR3 in DNA: TGTGCCAGCAGCCAAGATTTGGACAGTCTCTCCTTGCAGTACTTC.